One sample yielded the 19 T cell receptor beta chains listed below, sequenced in a study of vaccination effects on CD4 cells after COVID-19. The data were produced by immunoSEQ multiplex PCR, yet TCRdb's version contains in-frame clones alone and is incomplete. The sample yields tens of thousands of clones, more than 70% seen once. These receptors have no identified antigens. Before sequencing, viral peptide pools were used by the ViraFEST assay to expand antigen-specific CD4+ T cells. Following culture for under 12 days, CD4+ T cells were isolated. Everyone in the study got two shots of either the BNT162b2 or mRNA-1273 vaccine. The sample was CD4+ T cells from PBMCs cultured with HCoV-229E spike peptides, taken after COVID-19 vaccination. Every receptor here comes from a human donor who received a COVID-19 vaccine.

The chain has TRBV6-2 or TRBV6-3 and TRBJ2-2; D is unclear. Germline V gene sequence: CDR1 MNHEY, CDR2 SVGEGT. The CDR3 sequence is 13 residues long. V gave up 2 bases and J gave up 8 bases, with 9 bases separating them. In DNA, the CDR3 is TGTGCCAGCAGTTACATTTCGGAAGGGGAGCTGTTTTTT. Translated, it gives CASSYISEGELFF.

This clone was seen more than once but under ten times. V and J are TRBV5-4 and TRBJ1-2; TRBD1 matches at 9 bases. Germline V lookup: CDR1 SGHNT, CDR2 YYREEE (reference sequence). The CDR3 is made up of 15 amino acids. V was pared by 4 bases and J by 0 bases, with 4 bases of the junction left unmatched. The CDR3 nucleotides are TGTGCCAGCAGCGCCGGGGACAGGGCTAACTATGGCTACACCTTC. Amino acid sequence: CASSAGDRANYGYTF.

This chain joins TRBV6-5 and TRBJ2-2; 9 bases map to TRBD1. CDR3 size: 14 residues. Germline lookup yields CDR1 MNHEY and CDR2 SVGAGI. V was clipped by 5 bases and J by 4 bases; unmatched bases: 2. DNA for the CDR3: TGTGCCAGCAGTCGGACAGGGGCCACCGGGGAGCTGTTTTTT. Its translation: CASSRTGATGELFF.

This clone is a singleton in its sample. This chain uses TRBV5-1 with TRBJ2-2, with 7 positions matching TRBD1. Germline lookup yields CDR1 SGHRS and CDR2 YFSETQ. After removal of 0 bases from V and 7 bases from J, the junction contained 6 bases not matched to a gene. This CDR3 has 15 amino acids. CDR3 residues: CASSLDVGGHGELFF. Written as DNA, the CDR3 is TGCGCCAGCAGCTTGGACGTAGGGGGCCACGGGGAGCTGTTTTTT.

V is TRBV7-3 and J is TRBJ2-1, with a possible D match to TRBD2 (6 bases). V was clipped by 5 bases and J by 4 bases, with 12 bases between them. The CDR3 has 14 residues. CDR1 and CDR2 from the germline V gene are SGHTA and FQGTGA. This CDR3 reads CASSGGGGYNEQFF. The DNA for the CDR3 is TGTGCCAGCAGCGGGGGTGGGGGGTACAATGAGCAGTTCTTC.

The rearrangement links TRBV7-9 to TRBJ2-7; perhaps TRBD1 as D (5 bases). The CDR3 runs to 13 residues. Trimming shortened V by 2 bases and J by 6 bases, and 11 bases separated the two germline ends. The V gene's germline CDR1 is SEHNR and CDR2 FQNEAQ (reference sequence). The CDR3 protein is CASSLRVRAEQYV. In nucleotides, the CDR3 is TGTGCCAGCAGCTTAAGAGTCAGGGCCGAGCAGTACGTC.

CDR3 nucleotide sequence: TGCAGCGTTGGGACTAGCAGGGAGACCCAGTACTTC. This codes for CSVGTSRETQYF. This chain connects TRBV29-1 to TRBJ2-5; 8 positions agree with TRBD2. This CDR3 spans 12 amino acids. Germline V gene lookup returns CDR1 SQVTM and CDR2 ANQGSEA. V gave up 4 bases and J gave up 5 bases; unmatched junction bases: 3.

In this sample, this clone turned up once. This chain connects TRBV28 to TRBJ2-2; TRBD2 agrees at 9 bases. The trim removed 5 bases at V and 1 base at J, leaving 8 bases unmatched. Per the germline V gene, CDR1 is MDHEN and CDR2 is SYDVKM. The CDR3 runs to 17 residues. The chain's CDR3 is CASSANTLAGNTGELFF. In DNA, the CDR3 is TGTGCCAGCAGTGCCAACACACTAGCGGGGAACACCGGGGAGCTGTTTTTT.

V gene TRBV7-2 combines with J gene TRBJ2-3; 12 nucleotides agree with TRBD2. This CDR3 contains 14 residues. Germline-derived CDR1 and CDR2 are SGHTA and FQGNSA. Trimming took 3 bases from V and 11 from J; bases not matched to a gene: 6. CDR3 nucleotide sequence: TGTGCCAGCAGCTTCCGAAGACTAGCGGGGGAGCAGTATTTT. Translation: CASSFRRLAGEQYF.

V and J are TRBV24-1 and TRBJ2-3; 12 bases match TRBD2. The V and J ends lost 2 bases and 6 bases, in that order; junction bases with no gene match: 14. Germline lookup yields CDR1 KGHDR and CDR2 SFDVKD. This CDR3 has 19 amino acids. The CDR3: CATSDSLLAGGRVGDTQYF. CDR3 coding DNA: TGTGCCACCAGTGATTCCCTACTAGCGGGGGGCCGGGTTGGTGATACGCAGTATTTT.

Only a few counts were recorded for this clone. The chain carries TRBV27 and TRBJ1-2, with D possibly matching TRBD1 (5 bases). Trimming removed 6 bases from V and 2 bases from J, with 13 bases in between. Germline lookup yields CDR1 MNHEY and CDR2 SMNVEV (reference sequence). This CDR3 contains 14 residues. The CDR3 region is CASRPNAGNYGYTF. CDR3 bases: TGTGCCAGCAGACCAAACGCAGGGAACTATGGCTACACCTTC.

The chain has TRBV6-1 and TRBJ1-4; D unresolved. The CDR3 sequence is 16 residues long. The germline CDR1 and CDR2 sequences are MNHNS and SASEGT. Between the trimmed V and J ends, which lost 4 bases and 0 bases, there was a span of 12 bases. As DNA, the CDR3 is TGTGCCAGCAGTGGTTATCAGGCCGCAACTAATGAAAAACTGTTTTTT. Protein sequence: CASSGYQAATNEKLFF.

CDR3 in DNA: TGTGCCAGCAGCCAAGATATCAGGTCTGGGGCCAACGTCCTGACTTTC. The encoded protein is CASSQDIRSGANVLTF. The chain couples TRBV14 to TRBJ2-6; D unresolved. Germline V gene data show CDR1 as SGHDN and CDR2 as FVKESK. CDR3 length: 16 residues. Trimming cost V 0 bases and J 1 base, with 7 bases left between them.

The chain has TRBV27 and TRBJ1-5, with a weak D call TRBD1 (5 bases). CDR1 MNHEY and CDR2 SMNVEV come from the germline V gene (reference sequence). The CDR3 spans 14 residues. The V end lost 3 bases, the J end lost 4 bases, and 10 bases lay between the germline ends. The CDR3 DNA follows: TGTGCCAGCAGTTTCTTGAGGGGTAATCAGCCCCAGCATTTT. Translating it yields CASSFLRGNQPQHF.

The CDR3 loop is CASSVGLATHEQYV. The CDR3 DNA sequence: TGTGCCAGCAGTGTAGGTCTAGCCACCCACGAGCAGTACGTC. This chain uses TRBV2 with TRBJ2-7, with a possible D match to TRBD2 (5 bases). Germline V gives CDR1 SNHLY, CDR2 FYNNEI. V was trimmed by 4 bases and J by 5 bases, leaving 15 bases between them. The length of the CDR3 is 14 residues.

The chain uses TRBV6-2 or TRBV6-3 and TRBJ2-5; the D gene is possibly TRBD2 (6 bases). This CDR3 has 13 amino acids. The germline V gene encodes CDR1 MNHEY and CDR2 SVGEGT. Trimming pared 4 bases from V and 5 bases from J, leaving 11 bases between. CDR3 region: CASSFDGGETQYF. The CDR3, as DNA: TGTGCCAGCAGTTTCGACGGGGGTGAGACCCAGTACTTC.

The rearrangement joins TRBV10-1 to TRBJ2-7; D not resolved. Germline loops: CDR1 WNHNN, CDR2 SYGVQD (reference sequence). The CDR3 extends over 12 amino acids. V was pared by 10 bases and J by 3 bases, with 13 bases between. For the CDR3, the DNA is TGCGCCACCAGAGGACCTCGCTACGAGCAGTACGTC. Translation: CATRGPRYEQYV.

The gene calls are TRBV12-3 or TRBV12-4 and TRBJ1-1; D not certain. There are 13 residues in the CDR3. Trimming pared 2 bases from V and 1 base from J, leaving 5 bases between. Written as DNA, the CDR3 is TGTGCCAGCAGTTTACCCCCGAACACTGAAGCTTTCTTT. This gives the protein CASSLPPNTEAFF.

Only a few counts were recorded for this clone. V gene TRBV4-1 combines with J gene TRBJ2-3, with D perhaps being TRBD1 or TRBD2 (5 bases each). The V end was cut by 4 bases, the J end by 5 bases, with 25 bases between. CDR3 length: 18 residues. Germline CDR1 reads MGHRA; CDR2 reads YSYEKL. The CDR3 protein is CASSPYPSWGKSRDTQYF. The CDR3 DNA reads as TGCGCCAGCAGCCCCTACCCTAGCTGGGGGAAGTCTAGAGATACGCAGTATTTT.